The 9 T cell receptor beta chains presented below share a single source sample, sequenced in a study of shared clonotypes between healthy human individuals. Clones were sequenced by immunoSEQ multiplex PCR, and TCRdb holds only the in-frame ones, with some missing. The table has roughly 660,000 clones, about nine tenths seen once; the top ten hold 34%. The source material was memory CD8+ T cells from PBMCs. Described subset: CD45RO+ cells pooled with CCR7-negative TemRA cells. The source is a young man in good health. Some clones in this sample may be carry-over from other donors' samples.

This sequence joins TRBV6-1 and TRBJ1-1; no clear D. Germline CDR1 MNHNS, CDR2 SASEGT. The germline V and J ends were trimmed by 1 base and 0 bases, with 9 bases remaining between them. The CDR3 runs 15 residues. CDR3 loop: CASSEVGLLNTEAFF. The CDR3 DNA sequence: TGTGCCAGCAGTGAAGTTGGACTTTTGAACACTGAAGCTTTCTTT.

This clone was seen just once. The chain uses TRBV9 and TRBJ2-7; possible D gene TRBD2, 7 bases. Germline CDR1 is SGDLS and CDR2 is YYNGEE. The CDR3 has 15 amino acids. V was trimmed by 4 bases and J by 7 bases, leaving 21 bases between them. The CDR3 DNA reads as TGTGCCAGCAGCCCGAATTGGGGGGGCGCGAGAGAGCAGTACTTC. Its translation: CASSPNWGGAREQYF. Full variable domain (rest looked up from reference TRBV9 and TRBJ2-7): DSGVTQTPKHLITATGQRVTLRCSPRSGDLSVYWYQQSLDQGLQFLIQYYNGEERAKGNILERFSAQQFPDLHSELNLSSLELGDSALYFCASSPNWGGAREQYFGPGTRLTVT.

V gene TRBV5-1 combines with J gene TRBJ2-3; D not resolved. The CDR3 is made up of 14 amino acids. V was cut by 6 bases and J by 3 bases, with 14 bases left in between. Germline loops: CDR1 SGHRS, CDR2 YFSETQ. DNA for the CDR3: TGCGCCAGCATAGCTTACCCATTAACAGATACGCAGTATTTT. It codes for CASIAYPLTDTQYF.

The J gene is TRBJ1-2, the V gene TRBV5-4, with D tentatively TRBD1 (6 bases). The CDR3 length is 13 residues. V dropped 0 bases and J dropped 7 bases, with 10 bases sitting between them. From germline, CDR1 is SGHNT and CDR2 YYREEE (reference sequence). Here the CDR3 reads CASSLDRAPGYTF. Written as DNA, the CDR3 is TGTGCCAGCAGCTTGGACAGGGCCCCTGGCTACACCTTC. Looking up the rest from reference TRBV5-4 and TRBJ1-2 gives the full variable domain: ETGVTQSPTHLIKTRGQQVTLRCSSQSGHNTVSWYQQALGQGPQFIFQYYREEENGRGNFPPRFSGLQFPNYSSELNVNALELDDSALYLCASSLDRAPGYTFGSGTRLTVV.

The CDR3 DNA sequence: TGTGCCAGCAGCCAGGGGGGGAGCGGTTACAATGAGCAGTTCTTC. The encoded protein is CASSQGGSGYNEQFF. The chain carries TRBV4-2 and TRBJ2-1; 7 nucleotides agree with TRBD2. Trimming took 3 bases from V and 4 from J; bases not matched to a gene: 6. The CDR3 totals 15 residues. Germline V gene data show CDR1 as LGHNA and CDR2 as YNFKEQ.

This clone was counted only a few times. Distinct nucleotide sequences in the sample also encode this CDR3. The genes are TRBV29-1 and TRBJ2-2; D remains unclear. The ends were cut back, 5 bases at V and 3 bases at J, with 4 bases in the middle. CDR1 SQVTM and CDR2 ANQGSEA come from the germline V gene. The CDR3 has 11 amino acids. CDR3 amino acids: CSVWDTGELFF. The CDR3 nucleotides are TGCAGCGTTTGGGACACCGGGGAGCTGTTTTTT.

The CDR3 loop is CASSQRNPYQETQYF. CDR3 in DNA: TGCGCCAGCAGCCAACGGAATCCGTACCAAGAGACCCAGTACTTC. This chain connects TRBV4-1 to TRBJ2-5; D not resolved. Germline-derived CDR1 and CDR2 are MGHRA and YSYEKL. Trimming left V 2 bases short and J 0 bases short, with 10 bases between. CDR3 length: 15 amino acids.

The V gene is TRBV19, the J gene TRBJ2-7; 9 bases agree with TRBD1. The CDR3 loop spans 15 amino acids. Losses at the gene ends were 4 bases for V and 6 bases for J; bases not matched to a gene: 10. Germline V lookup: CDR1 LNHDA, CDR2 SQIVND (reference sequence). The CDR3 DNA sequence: TGTGCCAGTAGTACCCGGGACAGGGTCTATCTCGAGCAGTACTTC. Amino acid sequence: CASSTRDRVYLEQYF. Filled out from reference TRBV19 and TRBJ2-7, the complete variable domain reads DGGITQSPKYLFRKEGQNVTLSCEQNLNHDAMYWYRQDPGQGLRLIYYSQIVNDFQKGDIAEGYSVSREKKESFPLTVTSAQKNPTAFYLCASSTRDRVYLEQYFGPGTRLTVT.

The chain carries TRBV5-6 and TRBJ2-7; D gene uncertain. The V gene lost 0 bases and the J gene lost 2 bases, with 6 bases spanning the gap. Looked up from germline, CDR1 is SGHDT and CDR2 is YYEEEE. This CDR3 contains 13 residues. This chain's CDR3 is CASSLGSAYEQYF. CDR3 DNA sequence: TGTGCCAGCAGCTTGGGCAGCGCCTACGAGCAGTACTTC.